This T cell receptor beta chain emerged from a study of shared clonotypes between healthy human individuals. The assay was immunoSEQ multiplex PCR, and TCRdb's table has in-frame clones only and misses some. The data hold about 820,000 clones, with 92% observed a single time. Selected positively for CCR7 and CD45RO-negative, naive CD8 cells excluded terminally differentiated effector memory CD45RA+ cells. Trimming took 7 bases from V and 2 from J; bases not matched to a gene: 3. The CDR3 loop spans 14 amino acids. CDR1 SGHRS and CDR2 YFSETQ come from the germline V gene. The sequence was obtained from a man aged 25 to 40 in good health. The V gene is TRBV5-1, the J gene TRBJ2-3; 11 positions match TRBD1. The sequencing sample was made of naive CD8+ T cells sorted from blood. CDR3 coding DNA: TGCGCCAGCTGGGACAGGGGGAACACAGATACGCAGTATTTT. Translation gives CASWDRGNTDTQYF.